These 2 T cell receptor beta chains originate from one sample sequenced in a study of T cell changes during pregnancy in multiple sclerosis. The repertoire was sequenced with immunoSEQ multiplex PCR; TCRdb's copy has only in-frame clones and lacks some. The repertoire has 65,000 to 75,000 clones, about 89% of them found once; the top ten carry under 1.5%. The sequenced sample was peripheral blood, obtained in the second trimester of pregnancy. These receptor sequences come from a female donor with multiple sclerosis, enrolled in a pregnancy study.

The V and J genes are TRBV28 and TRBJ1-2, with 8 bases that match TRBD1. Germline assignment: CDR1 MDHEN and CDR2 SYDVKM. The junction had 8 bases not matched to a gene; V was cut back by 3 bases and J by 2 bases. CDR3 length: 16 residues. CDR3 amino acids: CASSFSPGGGNYGYTF. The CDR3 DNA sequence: TGTGCCAGCAGTTTTTCTCCAGGGGGCGGAAACTATGGCTACACCTTC.

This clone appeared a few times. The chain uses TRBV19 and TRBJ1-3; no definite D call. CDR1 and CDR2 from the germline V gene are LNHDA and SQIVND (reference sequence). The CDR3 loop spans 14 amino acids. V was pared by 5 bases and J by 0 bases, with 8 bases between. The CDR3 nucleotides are TGTGCCAGTAGTTCAGCGACCTCTGGAAACACCATATATTTT. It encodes CASSSATSGNTIYF.